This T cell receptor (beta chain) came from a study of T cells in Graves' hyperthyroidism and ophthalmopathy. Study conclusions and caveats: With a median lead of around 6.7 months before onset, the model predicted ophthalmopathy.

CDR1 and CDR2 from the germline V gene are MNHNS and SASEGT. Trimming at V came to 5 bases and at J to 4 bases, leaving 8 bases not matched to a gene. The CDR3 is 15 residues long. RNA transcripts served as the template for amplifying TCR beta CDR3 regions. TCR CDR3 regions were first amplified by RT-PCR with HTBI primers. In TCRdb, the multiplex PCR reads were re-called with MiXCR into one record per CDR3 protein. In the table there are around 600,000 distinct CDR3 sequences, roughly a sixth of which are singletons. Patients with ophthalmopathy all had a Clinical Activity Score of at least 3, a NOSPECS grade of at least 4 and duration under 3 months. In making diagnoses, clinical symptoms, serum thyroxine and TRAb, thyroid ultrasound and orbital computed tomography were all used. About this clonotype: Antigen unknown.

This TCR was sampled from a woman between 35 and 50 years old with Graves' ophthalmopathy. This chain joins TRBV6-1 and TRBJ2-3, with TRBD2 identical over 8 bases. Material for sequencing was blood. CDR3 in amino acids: CASSLAGPAADTQYF. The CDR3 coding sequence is TGTGCCAGCAGTCTAGCGGGCCCCGCCGCAGATACGCAGTATTTT.